This T cell receptor (beta chain) was profiled in a study of cytomegalovirus exposure and HLA in healthy donors. The PCR was carried out with 60 Vbeta primers and 13 Jbeta primers. TCRdb keeps only in-frame clones here, not all; method: immunoSEQ multiplex PCR. Here the sample spans some 57,000 clones, about two thirds being singletons. The CDR3 is 16 amino acids. Looked up from germline, CDR1 is SNHLY and CDR2 is FYNNEI. V was pared by 6 bases and J by 5 bases, with 15 bases of the junction left unmatched. This sequence originates from a woman aged 60-75 years in good health and CMV-seropositive. The specimen sequenced was PBMCs. The V call is TRBV2, the J call TRBJ1-2; 7 positions match TRBD1. Here the CDR3 DNA reads TGTGCCAGCAGCGGCCTCCTACAGGGGAGTTTTTATGGCTACACCTTC. Amino acid sequence: CASSGLLQGSFYGYTF.